These 27 T cell receptor beta chains originate from one sample sequenced in a study of blood T cell repertoires in COVID-19. Profiling relied on immunoSEQ multiplex PCR, and the TCRdb table lists in-frame clones only, not all of them. The sample yields some 320,000 clones, approximately 91% seen once. Source material: PBMCs or T cells enriched from blood (not recorded which). Source of these receptors: a woman aged 25 to 39 who had been exposed to COVID-19.

The chain has TRBV5-1 and TRBJ1-1, with D possibly being TRBD1 (5 bases). Germline V gene lookup returns CDR1 SGHRS and CDR2 YFSETQ. Trimming took off 0 bases at V and 10 bases at J, with 10 bases between the two ends. CDR3 length: 12 amino acids. DNA for the CDR3: TGCGCCAGCAGCTTGGACGGGGGACCAGCTTTCTTT. Protein: CASSLDGGPAFF.

The rearrangement links TRBV5-1 to TRBJ2-2; TRBD2 is a possible D gene (5 bases). The CDR3 is 18 residues long. From germline, CDR1 is SGHRS and CDR2 YFSETQ. Trimming took off 1 base at V and 2 bases at J, with 18 bases between the two ends. CDR3 DNA: TGCGCCAGCAGCTTGTCGCCCCGGACTGGAGTTAACACCGGGGAGCTGTTTTTT. Amino acids: CASSLSPRTGVNTGELFF.

This chain uses TRBV6-5 with TRBJ2-2; 12 nucleotides line up with TRBD1. Per the germline V gene, CDR1 is MNHEY and CDR2 is SVGAGI. J gave up 5 bases and V 2 bases, and 3 bases lay outside the gene matches. The length of the CDR3 is 16 residues. The CDR3 here is CASSYGTGGFTGELFF. The CDR3 DNA reads as TGTGCCAGCAGTTACGGGACAGGGGGCTTTACCGGGGAGCTGTTTTTT.

The chain joins TRBV6-5 to TRBJ1-1; possibly TRBD1 for D (6 bases). From germline, CDR1 is MNHEY and CDR2 SVGAGI. The CDR3 spans 14 residues. V lost 6 bases to trimming and J lost 3 bases, with 14 bases between them. The CDR3 DNA is TGTGCCAGCAGCCTGGACAGCAGTTACACTGAAGCTTTCTTT. As protein: CASSLDSSYTEAFF.

The chain uses TRBV5-1 and TRBJ2-2; 7 nucleotides line up with TRBD1. The CDR3 extends over 15 amino acids. CDR1 SGHRS and CDR2 YFSETQ come from the germline V gene. V was pared by 4 bases and J by 7 bases, with 10 bases of the junction left unmatched. CDR3 nucleotides: TGCGCCAGCAGCCCGGGGACAGATTTGGGCGGGGAGCTGTTTTTT. Translating it yields CASSPGTDLGGELFF. The whole variable domain, remainder taken from reference TRBV5-1 and TRBJ2-2, is KAGVTQTPRYLIKTRGQQVTLSCSPISGHRSVSWYQQTPGQGLQFLFEYFSETQRNKGNFPGRFSGRQFSNSRSEMNVSTLELGDSALYLCASSPGTDLGGELFFGEGSRLTVL.

The chain joins TRBV9 to TRBJ2-5; the match to TRBD2 covers 8 bases. The CDR3 extends over 14 amino acids. Germline-derived CDR1 and CDR2 are SGDLS and YYNGEE. The J segment lost 4 bases and the V segment lost 3 bases, leaving 5 bases of the junction unmatched. The CDR3 region has the DNA TGTGCCAGCAGCGCCAGCGGGGGAGCAGAGACCCAGTACTTC. Protein product: CASSASGGAETQYF.

This clone came up once. The chain carries TRBV5-1 and TRBJ1-4, with D unresolved. Trimming cost V 0 bases and J 11 bases, with 20 bases left between them. This CDR3 is built from 16 residues. Germline V gene lookup returns CDR1 SGHRS and CDR2 YFSETQ. In DNA, the CDR3 is TGCGCCAGCAGCTTGGGGCCTGAGGGCCCCCAAGGGAAACTGTTTTTT. Amino acids: CASSLGPEGPQGKLFF.

This chain connects TRBV3-1 (or the pseudogene TRBV3-2) to TRBJ1-5; 9 bases match TRBD1. V was pared by 5 bases and J by 5 bases, with 4 bases of the junction left unmatched. There are 14 residues in the CDR3. Germline CDR1 reads LGHDT; CDR2 reads YNNKEL (reference sequence). CDR3 sequence reads: CASSRDRGDQPQHF. The CDR3 nucleotides read TGTGCCAGCAGCAGAGACAGGGGGGATCAGCCCCAGCATTTT.

This clone was seen only once. The chain has TRBV19 and TRBJ2-4; TRBD1 aligns across 8 bases. This CDR3 is 17 amino acids long. J lost 1 base, V lost 0 bases, and 5 bases had no gene match. Germline V gives CDR1 LNHDA, CDR2 SQIVND (reference sequence). The CDR3 loop is CASSIDQGAVAKNIQYF. CDR3 nucleotide sequence: TGTGCCAGTAGTATAGATCAGGGGGCTGTGGCCAAAAACATTCAGTACTTC. The whole variable domain, remainder taken from reference TRBV19 and TRBJ2-4, is DGGITQSPKYLFRKEGQNVTLSCEQNLNHDAMYWYRQDPGQGLRLIYYSQIVNDFQKGDIAEGYSVSREKKESFPLTVTSAQKNPTAFYLCASSIDQGAVAKNIQYFGAGTRLSVL.

V and J are TRBV2 and TRBJ2-6; the D gene is possibly TRBD2 (5 bases). V lost 4 bases to trimming and J lost 4 bases, with 20 bases between them. Germline V gene sequence: CDR1 SNHLY, CDR2 FYNNEI. The CDR3 runs to 18 residues. The CDR3 coding sequence is TGTGCCAGCAGTGTTAACGGGGTTGGTTTCGTCGGGGCCAACGTCCTGACTTTC. Amino acid sequence: CASSVNGVGFVGANVLTF.

This chain links TRBV5-4 with TRBJ2-1; 14 bases line up with TRBD2. This CDR3 region has 16 residues. With 4 bases clipped from V and 5 bases from J, the junction kept 5 bases outside the gene matches. Germline CDR1 reads SGHNT; CDR2 reads YYREEE (reference sequence). This chain's CDR3 is CASSARTSGGNNEQFF. As DNA, the CDR3 is TGTGCCAGCAGCGCGAGGACTAGCGGGGGGAACAATGAGCAGTTCTTC.

The J gene is TRBJ2-2, the V gene TRBV19; 12 nucleotides align to TRBD2. The CDR3 runs 19 residues. In germline, CDR1 is LNHDA, CDR2 SQIVND (reference sequence). The junction had 11 bases not matched to a gene; V was cut back by 6 bases and J by 0 bases. CDR3 bases: TGTGCCAGTAGCTCCCGTCTAGCGGGGGGGTTCCCGAACACCGGGGAGCTGTTTTTT. Translation gives CASSSRLAGGFPNTGELFF.

The chain joins TRBV7-9 to TRBJ1-2; 8 bases line up with TRBD1. Germline V lookup: CDR1 SEHNR, CDR2 FQNEAQ (reference sequence). The CDR3 is made up of 14 amino acids. V was pared by 4 bases and J by 8 bases, with 9 bases of the junction left unmatched. The CDR3 nucleotides are TGTGCCAGCAGCTCAGCCGGGACAGGCGGCGGCTACACCTTC. Protein sequence: CASSSAGTGGGYTF.

This chain connects TRBV24-1 to TRBJ2-5; D is perhaps TRBD1 (5 bases). The V and J ends lost 9 bases and 4 bases respectively, with 8 bases between them. Germline values: CDR1 KGHDR, CDR2 SFDVKD. This CDR3 has 11 residues. CDR3 region: CATGRGETQYF. Here the CDR3 DNA reads TGTGCCACCGGAAGGGGAGAGACCCAGTACTTC.

V and J are TRBV24-1 and TRBJ2-1; TRBD2 aligns across 10 bases. V was clipped by 6 bases and J by 9 bases; unmatched bases: 4. There are 13 residues in the CDR3. CDR1 is KGHDR and CDR2 is SFDVKD in the germline V gene. The CDR3 coding sequence is TGTGCCACCAGTCCTAGCGGGGGATTTGAGCAGTTCTTC. This encodes CATSPSGGFEQFF.

The V gene is TRBV19, the J gene TRBJ2-7, with D perhaps matching TRBD2 (6 bases). Germline CDR1 and CDR2: LNHDA and SQIVND (reference sequence). V gave up 3 bases and J gave up 5 bases, with 14 bases separating them. The CDR3 is 14 residues long. CDR3 loop: CASSMGGMIHEQYF. DNA of the CDR3: TGTGCCAGTAGTATGGGGGGTATGATCCACGAGCAGTACTTC.

The V and J genes are TRBV6-2 or TRBV6-3 and TRBJ2-7; possibly TRBD2 for D (5 bases). The CDR3 length is 17 residues. The V gene lost 6 bases and the J gene lost 3 bases, with 24 bases spanning the gap. In germline, CDR1 is MNHEY, CDR2 SVGEGT. CDR3 protein: CASSRGPWGANDYEQYF. CDR3 nucleotides: TGTGCCAGCAGCCGAGGCCCCTGGGGAGCCAACGACTACGAGCAGTACTTC.

The chain has TRBV30 and TRBJ2-7; D unclear. V dropped 2 bases and J dropped 2 bases, with 13 bases sitting between them. The CDR3 contains 14 residues. Looked up from germline, CDR1 is GTSNPN and CDR2 is SVGIG (reference sequence). The DNA of the CDR3 is TGTGCCTGGAGTCGCGTACCGCATGCCTACGAGCAGTACTTC. As protein: CAWSRVPHAYEQYF.

This chain uses TRBV29-1 with TRBJ1-4, with D hard to call. V was shortened by 4 bases and J by 5 bases, with 8 bases between the two germline ends. Germline values: CDR1 SQVTM, CDR2 ANQGSEA. CDR3 length: 12 residues. The CDR3 region is CSVGSRNEKLFF. CDR3 DNA: TGCAGCGTTGGTTCCAGAAATGAAAAACTGTTTTTT.

Concerning this clone: Within the sample, other DNA sequences also encode this same CDR3. The rearrangement uses TRBV18 and TRBJ1-5; TRBD1 matches at 10 bases. Germline V gives CDR1 KGHSH, CDR2 LQKENI. Losses at the gene ends were 2 bases for V and 7 bases for J; bases not matched to a gene: 2. This CDR3 has 14 amino acids. DNA of the CDR3: TGTGCCAGCTCACCAGGGACAGGGGACCAGCCCCAGCATTTT. Its protein product is CASSPGTGDQPQHF.

V gene TRBV29-1 combines with J gene TRBJ2-7; 8 bases map to TRBD2. The CDR3 totals 14 residues. Losses at the gene ends were 6 bases for V and 0 bases for J; bases not matched to a gene: 7. CDR1 is SQVTM and CDR2 is ANQGSEA in the germline V gene. Written as DNA, the CDR3 is TGCAGCGTAAGGATGACTAGCGCCTCCTACGAGCAGTACTTC. It is translated as CSVRMTSASYEQYF.

The chain employs TRBV19 and TRBJ2-7, with D perhaps matching TRBD1 (6 bases). Germline V lookup: CDR1 LNHDA, CDR2 SQIVND (reference sequence). The CDR3 loop spans 14 amino acids. V was trimmed by 2 bases and J by 3 bases, leaving 11 bases between them. The CDR3 is CASSIMVRGYEQYF. The CDR3 DNA reads TGTGCCAGTAGTATAATGGTCAGGGGCTACGAGCAGTACTTC.

The gene calls are TRBV5-1 and TRBJ1-5, with 8 bases lining up with TRBD1. Germline CDR1 is SGHRS and CDR2 is YFSETQ. The V and J ends lost 5 bases and 4 bases, in that order; junction bases with no gene match: 5. The CDR3 runs to 14 residues. The CDR3 DNA sequence: TGCGCCAGCAGGCACGGGACAGGAAATCAGCCCCAGCATTTT. It encodes CASRHGTGNQPQHF.

The rearrangement joins TRBV11-3 to TRBJ2-2, with 7 bases aligning to TRBD2. The CDR3 is 15 residues long. The V gene end was trimmed by 6 bases and the J gene end by 2 bases; junction bases not matched to a gene: 6. Germline loops: CDR1 SGHNT, CDR2 YENEEA. CDR3 protein: CASRKGTTNTGELFF. For the CDR3, the DNA is TGTGCCAGCAGAAAGGGGACTACCAACACCGGGGAGCTGTTTTTT.

The chain couples TRBV10-3 to TRBJ1-2; the D is unclear. Trimming took off 0 bases at V and 6 bases at J, with 11 bases between the two ends. This CDR3 has 14 residues. The germline gives CDR1 ENHRY, CDR2 SYGVKD. CDR3 nucleotide sequence: TGTGCCATCAGTGAGTCGGTAGTGGTTCATGGCTACACCTTC. Translated, it gives CAISESVVVHGYTF.

The genes are TRBV10-3 and TRBJ2-3; 7 nucleotides line up with TRBD2. There are 17 residues in the CDR3. Germline CDR1 and CDR2: ENHRY and SYGVKD. Trimming removed 0 bases from V and 5 bases from J; junction bases left unmatched: 11. CDR3 DNA: TGTGCCATCAGTGAGTCGAGCTTCAGCGGGGAAGGAGATACGCAGTATTTT. Its protein is CAISESSFSGEGDTQYF.

This chain links TRBV10-2 with TRBJ1-6; D is possibly TRBD1 (5 bases). CDR1 and CDR2 (germline): WSHSY, SAAADI. This CDR3 has 13 residues. Trimming shortened V by 6 bases and J by 10 bases, and 13 bases separated the two germline ends. CDR3 nucleotides: TGCGCCAGCAGCCCGACAGTTCGGTCACCCCTCCACTTT. Residues: CASSPTVRSPLHF.